Listed here are 8 T cell receptor beta chains from one sample, sequenced in a study of CD8 T cells in Susac syndrome. RNA amounts of roughly 0.45 to 1 ug underwent reverse transcription with random hexamers. TCRdb reanalysed the immunoSEQ multiplex PCR reads using MiXCR and keeps one entry per CDR3 protein. Found here are under 150,000 distinct CDR3 sequences, roughly 94% of them singletons; the top ten hold 0.095% to 0.15%. The source material was CD4+ T cells from PBMCs. These receptor sequences come from a human donor with multiple sclerosis.

The rearrangement joins TRBV12-3 or TRBV12-4 to TRBJ2-7; the D gene is possibly TRBD2 (6 bases). Between the trimmed V and J ends, which lost 5 bases and 2 bases, there was a span of 16 bases. The CDR3 extends over 15 amino acids. The CDR3 sequence: CASSLRDSGTYEQYF. The CDR3 DNA reads TGTGCCAGCAGTCTCCGGGACTCTGGCACCTACGAGCAGTACTTC.

V and J are TRBV29-1 and TRBJ2-2; tentative D call: TRBD1 (6 bases). The CDR3 has 13 residues. Germline CDR1 SQVTM, CDR2 ANQGSEA. Between the trimmed V and J ends, which lost 8 bases and 5 bases, there was a span of 15 bases. The CDR3 loop reads CSCGTLITGELFF. CDR3 coding DNA: TGCAGCTGTGGGACACTAATAACCGGGGAGCTGTTTTTT.

The chain uses TRBV19 and TRBJ1-5, with TRBD1 matching over 8 bases. CDR1 and CDR2 (germline): LNHDA, SQIVND (reference sequence). V lost 5 bases and J lost 6; bases outside the gene matches: 6. There are 14 residues in the CDR3. As DNA, the CDR3 is TGTGCCAGTAGTCCTCAGGGGGCTTCTCAGCCCCAGCATTTT. Translating gives CASSPQGASQPQHF. Complete variable domain (other parts from reference TRBV19 and TRBJ1-5): DGGITQSPKYLFRKEGQNVTLSCEQNLNHDAMYWYRQDPGQGLRLIYYSQIVNDFQKGDIAEGYSVSREKKESFPLTVTSAQKNPTAFYLCASSPQGASQPQHFGDGTRLSIL.

This chain joins TRBV5-8 and TRBJ2-2; unclear D gene. The CDR3 consists of 15 residues. Germline V gene data show CDR1 as SGHTS and CDR2 as YDEGEE. V shed 2 bases and J shed 1 base, with 9 bases lying between them. The CDR3 loop reads CASSFRQLNTGELFF. In DNA, the CDR3 is TGTGCCAGCAGCTTTCGGCAGCTGAACACCGGGGAGCTGTTTTTT.

The rearrangement joins TRBV5-6 to TRBJ2-4, with 8 bases aligning to TRBD1. The CDR3 has 19 residues. Germline CDR1 SGHDT, CDR2 YYEEEE. With V trimmed by 2 bases and J by 1 base, 14 bases remained unmatched. As DNA, the CDR3 is TGTGCCAGCAGCTTCCGCGGGACAGGACTCGCCGGGGCCAAAAACATTCAGTACTTC. It specifies CASSFRGTGLAGAKNIQYF.

The chain combines TRBV6-1 with TRBJ2-2, with D possibly matching TRBD2 (5 bases). CDR1 and CDR2 (germline): MNHNS, SASEGT. The V end lost 6 bases, the J end lost 6 bases, and 8 bases lay between the germline ends. The CDR3 covers 12 residues. The CDR3 DNA follows: TGTGCCAGCAGCAAACTAGCCGGGGAGCTGTTTTTT. Translated, it gives CASSKLAGELFF.

The chain links TRBV7-2 to TRBJ2-3; no definite D call. Germline CDR1 reads SGHTA; CDR2 reads FQGNSA. With 0 bases removed from V and 1 base from J, the gap between germline ends came to 5 bases. CDR3 size: 14 residues. CDR3 protein: CASSLAHGTDTQYF. CDR3 coding DNA: TGTGCCAGCAGCTTAGCCCACGGCACAGATACGCAGTATTTT.

The chain joins TRBV6-5 to TRBJ1-2; maybe TRBD1 (6 bases). CDR1 and CDR2 (germline): MNHEY, SVGAGI. The ends were cut back, 6 bases at V and 1 base at J, with 9 bases in the middle. This CDR3 has 13 residues. The CDR3 loop is CASSGQINYGYTF. The CDR3 nucleotides read TGTGCCAGCAGCGGACAGATTAACTATGGCTACACCTTC.